These 25 T cell receptor beta chains share one sample of origin, sequenced in a study of blood T cell repertoires in COVID-19. Method: immunoSEQ multiplex PCR; TCRdb's copy keeps in-frame clones and lacks some. The sample has 250,000 or so clones; 88% are singletons. Sequenced sample: PBMCs or T cells enriched from blood (not recorded which). The receptors were sampled from a woman in her 40s who had been exposed to COVID-19.

This clone appeared a single time. The chain carries TRBV28 and TRBJ1-2; 11 positions agree with TRBD1. The length of the CDR3 is 17 residues. The trim removed 1 base at V and 8 bases at J, leaving 12 bases unmatched. From germline, CDR1 is MDHEN and CDR2 SYDVKM. This chain's CDR3 is CASSLYRKGQGARGYTF. CDR3 nucleotide sequence: TGTGCCAGCAGTTTATACCGAAAAGGACAGGGGGCGCGAGGCTACACCTTC.

The CDR3 reads CASTNTPGLRNSPLHF. The DNA for the CDR3 is TGTGCCAGCACCAATACCCCGGGACTCCGAAATTCACCCCTCCACTTT. The gene calls are TRBV28 and TRBJ1-6, with D tentatively TRBD1 (5 bases). Trimming left V 7 bases short and J 7 bases short, with 20 bases between. This CDR3 region has 16 residues. Germline V gene lookup returns CDR1 MDHEN and CDR2 SYDVKM.

The CDR3 nucleotides read TGTGCCAGCAGCACGGACAGGGTTGACTATGGCTACACCTTC. This translates into CASSTDRVDYGYTF. This chain connects TRBV7-2 to TRBJ1-2, with 8 bases fitting TRBD1. The CDR3 runs 14 residues. Looked up from germline, CDR1 is SGHTA and CDR2 is FQGNSA. The V and J ends lost 5 bases and 3 bases, in that order; junction bases with no gene match: 5.

This clone appeared once. The rearrangement uses TRBV4-1 and TRBJ2-5; 7 bases map to TRBD1. Germline V gene sequence: CDR1 MGHRA, CDR2 YSYEKL. Trimming took 0 bases from V and 1 from J; bases not matched to a gene: 5. The CDR3 is 16 amino acids. The CDR3 region is CASSQDRDSLQETQYF. The CDR3 nucleotides read TGCGCCAGCAGCCAAGATAGGGACAGCCTCCAAGAGACCCAGTACTTC.

The rearrangement joins TRBV18 to TRBJ2-3, with 8 bases lining up with TRBD2. J was trimmed by 0 bases and V by 9 bases; bases with no gene match: 8. CDR1 is KGHSH and CDR2 is LQKENI in the germline V gene. The CDR3 has 15 residues. CDR3 DNA sequence: TGTGCCAGTCCACCGGGGGGGGCTAGCACAGATACGCAGTATTTT. Protein product: CASPPGGASTDTQYF.

The chain employs TRBV27 and TRBJ1-1, with a possible D match to TRBD1 (5 bases). Trimming shortened V by 5 bases and J by 0 bases, and 16 bases separated the two germline ends. The germline CDR1 and CDR2 sequences are MNHEY and SMNVEV (reference sequence). The CDR3 has 16 residues. CDR3 in DNA: TGTGCCAGCAGTCCCAACCGGGGGATTATGAACACTGAAGCTTTCTTT. It specifies CASSPNRGIMNTEAFF.

V usage is TRBV5-5 and J usage is TRBJ2-7; 7 positions agree with TRBD2. CDR3 size: 17 residues. Germline loops: CDR1 SGHKS, CDR2 YYEKEE (reference sequence). J was trimmed by 7 bases and V by 0 bases; bases with no gene match: 16. CDR3 sequence: CASSLVPSGHTPAEQYF. In nucleotides, the CDR3 is TGTGCCAGCAGCTTGGTCCCTAGCGGACACACACCGGCAGAGCAGTACTTC.

There are a few counts of this clone. The chain couples TRBV5-1 to TRBJ1-5; D is perhaps TRBD1 (5 bases). V lost 4 bases and J 3 bases, leaving 14 bases between the germline ends. Germline CDR1 reads SGHRS; CDR2 reads YFSETQ. This CDR3 contains 15 residues. CDR3 residues: CASSRGVGDNQPQHF. The CDR3 DNA is TGCGCCAGCAGCCGCGGTGTAGGGGACAATCAGCCCCAGCATTTT.

This clone has just one count. The rearrangement uses TRBV4-3 and TRBJ2-3, with 11 bases fitting TRBD2. CDR1 LGHNA and CDR2 YSLEER come from the germline V gene. CDR3 length: 18 amino acids. The V and J ends lost 5 bases and 4 bases, in that order; junction bases with no gene match: 14. CDR3 loop: CASSNRGVLAGDPDTQYF. The CDR3 DNA reads TGCGCCAGCAGCAACAGAGGGGTACTAGCGGGAGATCCAGATACGCAGTATTTT.

The rearrangement links TRBV2 to TRBJ2-3; 8 bases match TRBD2. Losses at the gene ends were 6 bases for V and 4 bases for J; bases not matched to a gene: 6. This CDR3 contains 14 residues. CDR1 and CDR2 from the germline V gene are SNHLY and FYNNEI. CDR3: CASRVTSVSDTQYF. CDR3 nucleotides: TGTGCCAGCAGGGTGACTAGCGTTTCAGATACGCAGTATTTT. The full variable domain, completed using reference TRBV2 and TRBJ2-3, is EPEVTQTPSHQVTQMGQEVILRCVPISNHLYFYWYRQILGQKVEFLVSFYNNEISEKSEIFDDQFSVERPDGSNFTLKIRSTKLEDSAMYFCASRVTSVSDTQYFGPGTRLTVL.

This clone appeared a single time. The CDR3, as DNA: TGTGCCAGCAGCTATGGAGGTTCCACAGATACGCAGTATTTT. It specifies CASSYGGSTDTQYF. The V and J genes are TRBV7-9 and TRBJ2-3; a possible D gene is TRBD2 (5 bases). This CDR3 spans 14 amino acids. V lost 4 bases and J lost 2, with 10 bases in between. The germline gives CDR1 SEHNR, CDR2 FQNEAQ (reference sequence).

The chain joins TRBV27 to TRBJ2-7; 11 bases are a match to TRBD1. CDR3 size: 15 residues. Germline V CDR1 and CDR2: MNHEY, SMNVEV (reference sequence). The trim removed 2 bases at V and 5 bases at J, leaving 5 bases unmatched. The CDR3 nucleotides are TGTGCCAGCAGTTTAGGCCGGGACAGGGGGGACGAGCAGTACTTC. It codes for CASSLGRDRGDEQYF.

In DNA form, the CDR3 reads TGTGCCAGCAGCTTGGGGGGGACTAGCGGGAGGCAGTATTTT. Protein product: CASSLGGTSGRQYF. The chain carries TRBV11-3 and TRBJ2-3; 14 positions agree with TRBD2. V shed 3 bases, J shed 11 bases, and the junction held 4 bases outside the gene matches. The CDR3 runs 14 residues. Germline CDR1 SGHNT, CDR2 YENEEA.

The chain is built from TRBV5-1 and TRBJ1-2, with D unresolved. V was shortened by 0 bases and J by 4 bases, with 13 bases between the two germline ends. CDR1 and CDR2 (germline): SGHRS, YFSETQ. CDR3 length: 15 residues. The CDR3: CASSLVLSSGYGYTF. In nucleotides, the CDR3 is TGCGCCAGCAGCTTGGTTCTTTCTAGTGGCTATGGCTACACCTTC. Full variable domain (remainder filled in from reference TRBV5-1 and TRBJ1-2): KAGVTQTPRYLIKTRGQQVTLSCSPISGHRSVSWYQQTPGQGLQFLFEYFSETQRNKGNFPGRFSGRQFSNSRSEMNVSTLELGDSALYLCASSLVLSSGYGYTFGSGTRLTVV.

V usage is TRBV7-2 and J usage is TRBJ2-4; TRBD2 agrees at 14 bases. The germline gives CDR1 SGHTA, CDR2 FQGNSA. This CDR3 spans 14 amino acids. Trimming removed 5 bases from V and 9 bases from J; junction bases left unmatched: 3. CDR3 amino acids: CASSAGTSGSIQYF. In DNA, the CDR3 is TGTGCCAGCAGCGCCGGGACTAGCGGGAGCATTCAGTACTTC.

The rearrangement uses TRBV7-9 and TRBJ1-5; D ambiguous. The CDR3 has 14 amino acids. With 2 bases removed from V and 0 bases from J, the gap between germline ends came to 5 bases. The germline CDR1 and CDR2 sequences are SEHNR and FQNEAQ (reference sequence). CDR3 sequence reads: CASSLTDSNQPQHF. The DNA for the CDR3 is TGTGCCAGCAGCTTAACAGATAGCAATCAGCCCCAGCATTTT. The full variable domain, in which reference TRBV7-9 and TRBJ1-5 provide the parts outside the CDR3, is DTGVSQNPRHKITKRGQNVTFRCDPISEHNRLYWYRQTLGQGPEFLTYFQNEAQLEKSRLLSDRFSAERPKGSFSTLEIQRTEQGDSAMYLCASSLTDSNQPQHFGDGTRLSIL.

The genes are TRBV28 and TRBJ2-1, with D maybe TRBD1 (5 bases). This CDR3 has 15 amino acids. Germline V gene data show CDR1 as MDHEN and CDR2 as SYDVKM. Trimming left V 3 bases short and J 0 bases short, with 9 bases between. CDR3 sequence: CASSLGRSSYNEQFF. For the CDR3, the DNA is TGTGCCAGCAGTTTGGGGCGGAGCTCCTACAATGAGCAGTTCTTC. The entire variable domain, with the rest obtained from reference TRBV28 and TRBJ2-1, is as follows: DVKVTQSSRYLVKRTGEKVFLECVQDMDHENMFWYRQDPGLGLRLIYFSYDVKMKEKGDIPEGYSVSREKKERFSLILESASTNQTSMYLCASSLGRSSYNEQFFGPGTRLTVL.

Here the CDR3 reads CASSYRPSYEQYF. CDR3 sequence (DNA): TGTGCCAGCAGTTACCGTCCGAGCTACGAGCAGTACTTC. This chain uses TRBV6-2 or TRBV6-3 with TRBJ2-7; D is unclear. The CDR3 has 13 amino acids. The germline V gene has CDR1 MNHEY and CDR2 SVGEGT. V lost 2 bases and J lost 3, with 8 bases in between.

V and J are TRBV24-1 and TRBJ2-2; 7 nucleotides agree with TRBD1. J lost 6 bases, V lost 3 bases, and 6 bases had no gene match. The germline V gene has CDR1 KGHDR and CDR2 SFDVKD. This CDR3 contains 15 residues. In DNA form, the CDR3 reads TGTGCCACCAGTGATGCCTACAGGGGCCCCGGGGAGCTGTTTTTT. Residues: CATSDAYRGPGELFF.

V and J are TRBV7-2 and TRBJ2-3; a weak D match, TRBD2 (5 bases). CDR1 and CDR2 (germline): SGHTA, FQGNSA. V lost 6 bases, J lost 0 bases, and 16 bases lay in between. The CDR3 totals 16 residues. The CDR3 nucleotides read TGTGCCAGCAGTCTCCAGACCCCGGGAAGCACAGATACGCAGTATTTT. Residues: CASSLQTPGSTDTQYF.

This clone is a singleton in its sample. V is TRBV19 and J is TRBJ2-3; D remains ambiguous. The germline CDR1 and CDR2 sequences are LNHDA and SQIVND (reference sequence). CDR3 length: 15 amino acids. Trimming took 3 bases from V and 0 from J, leaving 10 bases between them. In DNA, the CDR3 is TGTGCCAGTAGTATCGTATCGGGTAGCACAGATACGCAGTATTTT. Translation: CASSIVSGSTDTQYF.

About this clone itself: An end of the junction does not agree with germline; a read error may underlie this. The chain joins TRBV5-1 to TRBJ1-4; D uncertain. The CDR3 has 12 amino acids. Germline CDR1 SGHRS, CDR2 YFSETQ. The CDR3 DNA sequence: TGTGCCAGCACGGACCCCGCCGGGGAACTGTTTTTT. As protein: CASTDPAGELFF.

The rearrangement uses TRBV28 and TRBJ2-5; TRBD2 might be the D (5 bases). CDR1 is MDHEN and CDR2 is SYDVKM in the germline V gene. V was trimmed by 6 bases and J by 9 bases, leaving 17 bases between them. The CDR3 is 13 residues long. DNA for the CDR3: TGTGCCAGCAGAAGCGGTCTAAGTTTACCCCAGTACTTC. It yields the protein CASRSGLSLPQYF.

This clone was picked up one time. V usage is TRBV28 and J usage is TRBJ2-3; 9 bases fit TRBD1. The CDR3 is made up of 15 amino acids. CDR1 and CDR2 (germline): MDHEN, SYDVKM. Losses at the gene ends were 6 bases for V and 0 bases for J; bases not matched to a gene: 4. The DNA for the CDR3 is TGTGCCAGCAGGACACAGGGGGCTAGCACAGATACGCAGTATTTT. Protein sequence: CASRTQGASTDTQYF.

This sequence joins TRBV28 and TRBJ1-2; TRBD1 matches at 11 bases. The CDR3 loop spans 15 amino acids. Germline CDR1 is MDHEN and CDR2 is SYDVKM. Losses at the gene ends were 4 bases for V and 6 bases for J; bases not matched to a gene: 7. In DNA form, the CDR3 reads TGTGCCAGCAGTTCCCCCGGACAGGGGGCCAATGGCTACACCTTC. This translates into CASSSPGQGANGYTF.